One sample yielded the 27 T cell receptor beta chains listed below, sequenced in a study of tumor and adjacent non-tumor tissue in lung cancer. The template was RNA from unsorted bulk tissue. Three rounds of nested PCR, following a modified ARM-PCR protocol, produced the TCRbeta library. TCRdb recomputed calls from the multiplex PCR reads with MiXCR, one row per CDR3 protein. The sample yields 130,000 or so distinct CDR3 sequences, 66% seen once. The specimen sequenced was lung tumor tissue. The source of these receptors is a man younger than 45 with non-small cell lung cancer.

Concerning this clonotype: In this CDR3 the conserved last residue, phenylalanine or tryptophan, is missing, so a read error is likely. For the CDR3, the DNA is TGTGCCAGCAGTTACTGCGGACAAATTCGCTCTGGGGCCAACGTCCTGACTGTC. Translated: CASSYCGQIRSGANVLTV. This chain links TRBV6-2 or TRBV6-3 with TRBJ2-6; possible D gene TRBD1, 5 bases. Germline V gives CDR1 MNHEY, CDR2 SVGEGT. The ends were cut back, 1 base at V and 0 bases at J, with 13 bases in the middle. The length of the CDR3 is 18 residues.

On this clonotype: A much larger clone lies one base from this, so it may be a read error. This chain uses TRBV6-1 with TRBJ2-7, with 7 bases lining up with TRBD1. The CDR3 extends over 15 amino acids. V gave up 6 bases and J gave up 1 base; unmatched junction bases: 9. The V gene's germline CDR1 is MNHNS and CDR2 SASEGT. CDR3 sequence: CASSDSPGQSYEQYF. CDR3 nucleotide sequence: TGTGCCAGCAGCGACTCGCCGGGACAGTCCTACGAGCAGTACTTC.

In this sample, this clonotype turned up once. This chain uses TRBV6-1 with TRBJ2-7; D is ambiguous. CDR3 length: 10 residues. Per germline, CDR1 MNHNS and CDR2 SASEGT. The CDR3 reads CGGAFYEQYF. In DNA form, the CDR3 reads TGTGGCGGCGCGTTTTACGAGCAGTACTTC.

In regard to this clonotype: Compared with germline, one end of the junction differs, possibly owing to a read error. This rearrangement joins TRBV4-1 to TRBJ2-3; 8 positions match TRBD1. CDR3 size: 15 residues. Germline V gene lookup returns CDR1 MGHRA and CDR2 YSYEKL. The CDR3 sequence is CASSLFRGRADTQFF. CDR3 nucleotides: TGCGCCAGTAGCCTGTTCAGGGGGCGGGCAGATACGCAGTTTTTT.

This clonotype has a single count. At one of its ends the junction is not consistent with the germline gene, which may arise from a read error. The rearrangement joins TRBV4-1 to TRBJ1-5, with a weak D call TRBD1 (6 bases). The germline CDR1 and CDR2 sequences are MGHRA and YSYEKL. This CDR3 has 15 residues. The CDR3 DNA reads TGCGACAGCAGCCAAGAGTGCAGGGGTGATCAGCCCCAACATTTT. Translating gives CDSSQECRGDQPQHF.

The J gene is TRBJ1-4, the V gene TRBV7-9; no reliable D call. The CDR3 totals 14 residues. Germline-derived CDR1 and CDR2 are SEHNR and FQNEAQ (reference sequence). V was trimmed by 1 base and J by 2 bases, leaving 5 bases between them. CDR3 coding DNA: TGTGCCAGCAGCTTAGAGAATACTAATGAAAAACTGTTTTTT. The encoded protein is CASSLENTNEKLFF.

In its sample, this clonotype was seen many times. The chain couples TRBV11-3 to TRBJ2-2; 13 bases map to TRBD2. CDR1 is SGHNT and CDR2 is YENEEA in the germline V gene. Trimming at V came to 4 bases and at J to 5 bases, leaving 4 bases not matched to a gene. This CDR3 spans 16 amino acids. CDR3 sequence (DNA): TGTGCCAGCAGCTCAAGACTAGCGGGAGGTACCGGGGAGCTGTTTTTT. This translates into CASSSRLAGGTGELFF.

Concerning this clonotype itself: One base away lies a much larger clone, so this may be a sequencing read error. V usage is TRBV12-3 or TRBV12-4 and J usage is TRBJ2-3; perhaps TRBD1 as D (6 bases). Trimming pared 6 bases from V and 5 bases from J, leaving 15 bases between. This CDR3 has 14 residues. The CDR3 region has the DNA TGTGCCAGCAGCCTATCAAACAGGGTAGATACGCAGTATTTT. Amino acid sequence: CASSLSNRVDTQYF.

This clonotype was found many times. The rearrangement links TRBV11-2 to TRBJ2-7; TRBD1 matches at 8 bases. Germline V gene sequence: CDR1 SGHAT, CDR2 FQNNGV. V shed 5 bases, J shed 5 bases, and the junction held 5 bases outside the gene matches. CDR3 length: 13 amino acids. The CDR3 bases are TGTGCCAGCAGCCCGGGACAGGTGAACGAGCAGTACTTC. Translating it yields CASSPGQVNEQYF.

This clonotype was counted a single time. Being one base from a much bigger clone, this may be a read error. This chain joins TRBV20-1 and TRBJ2-7; no definite D call. Between the trimmed V and J ends, which lost 7 bases and 7 bases, there was a span of 17 bases. The CDR3 totals 12 residues. CDR1 and CDR2 from the germline V gene are DFQATT and SNEGSKA (reference sequence). CDR3 nucleotides: TGCAGTGATCTTCAGAGGATCTCTGAGCAGTACTTC. Its translation is CSDLQRISEQYF.

A word on this clonotype: It may be a read error: a sequence one base away is much more abundant. Here the CDR3 omits its conserved ending phenylalanine or tryptophan, so a read error is the likely source. This sequence joins TRBV29-1 and TRBJ2-1, with D tentatively TRBD2 (6 bases). V lost 1 base to trimming and J lost 9 bases, with 19 bases between them. In germline, CDR1 is SQVTM, CDR2 ANQGSEA. CDR3 length equals 15 residues. The CDR3 loop is CSVEGSQRVNSEQFY. CDR3 bases: TGCAGCGTTGAAGGTAGCCAGCGGGTTAATAGTGAGCAGTTCTAC.

In regard to this clonotype: Germline and junction disagree at one end, which may indicate a read error. The chain uses TRBV11-3 and TRBJ1-3, with 8 bases aligning to TRBD1. The CDR3 runs to 16 residues. Germline-derived CDR1 and CDR2 are SGHNT and YENEEA. The CDR3 DNA sequence: TGTGCCAGCAGCGAACAGGGGGGGTTCTCTGGAAACATCATATATTTT. It translates to CASSEQGGFSGNIIYF.

As to this clonotype: Just one base apart from a much larger clone, this may be a read error. V is TRBV4-2 and J is TRBJ1-5; 7 nucleotides match TRBD1. Germline CDR1 is LGHNA and CDR2 is YNFKEQ. The junction had 5 bases not matched to a gene; V was cut back by 4 bases and J by 5 bases. The CDR3 is made up of 14 amino acids. CDR3 sequence (DNA): TGTGCCAGCAGCCTAGCCACAGGGGATCAGCCCCAGCATTTT. It translates to CASSLATGDQPQHF.

Remarks on this clonotype: This could be a read error, since a much larger clone is one nucleotide away. The chain recombines TRBV10-3 with TRBJ2-1, with D possibly matching TRBD2 (6 bases). The CDR3 extends over 13 amino acids. Germline CDR1 and CDR2: ENHRY and SYGVKD. Trimming shortened V by 1 base and J by 9 bases, and 10 bases separated the two germline ends. The CDR3 loop is CAISEWRVIEQFF. DNA for the CDR3: TGTGCCATCAGTGAGTGGAGGGTTATTGAGCAGTTCTTC.

J is TRBJ2-1 and V is TRBV24-1; unclear D gene. Germline V gene lookup returns CDR1 KGHDR and CDR2 SFDVKD. Deletions cut 9 bases from V and 9 bases from J, with 20 bases between. This CDR3 comprises 14 residues. This CDR3 reads CATPGTPRKGEQFF. The CDR3 bases are TGTGCCACCCCTGGTACCCCAAGGAAGGGTGAGCAGTTCTTC.

This clonotype appeared many times. The chain carries TRBV12-5 and TRBJ1-2; no reliable D call. V was clipped by 6 bases and J by 8 bases, with 7 bases between them. The germline V gene has CDR1 LGHNT and CDR2 FRNRAP. The CDR3 is 10 amino acids. The CDR3: CASGTKGYTF. The DNA for the CDR3 is TGTGCTAGTGGAACAAAGGGCTACACCTTC.

Remarks on this clonotype: This may stem from a read error, because a much larger clone lies one nucleotide away. V usage is TRBV20-1 and J usage is TRBJ2-7, with TRBD2 matching over 11 bases. This CDR3 spans 15 amino acids. V gave up 7 bases and J gave up 1 base; unmatched junction bases: 9. Germline loops: CDR1 DFQATT, CDR2 SNEGSKA (reference sequence). Here the CDR3 reads CSVGTTSGGSYEQYF. The CDR3 DNA reads TGCAGTGTTGGGACTACTAGCGGGGGTTCCTACGAGCAGTACTTC.

Concerning this clonotype itself: This may be a read error, as it is one base from a much larger clone. This rearrangement joins TRBV13 to TRBJ2-2; 7 bases align to TRBD2. The length of the CDR3 is 15 residues. J was trimmed by 8 bases and V by 5 bases; bases with no gene match: 11. CDR1 is PRHDT, CDR2 FYEKMQ, per germline (reference sequence). CDR3 coding DNA: TGTGCCAGCAGCGTCCAGCGGGACCGGAGAGGGGAGCTGTTTTTT. This gives the protein CASSVQRDRRGELFF.

For this clonotype: A much more abundant neighbour one base away suggests this may be a read error. J is TRBJ2-5 and V is TRBV20-1, with 8 bases matching TRBD2. The CDR3 consists of 12 residues. The V gene's germline CDR1 is DFQATT and CDR2 SNEGSKA (reference sequence). The CDR3 is CNASSGEETQYF. CDR3 sequence (DNA): TGCAATGCTAGTAGCGGGGAAGAGACCCAGTACTTC.

J is TRBJ2-7 and V is TRBV13; D is possibly TRBD2 (6 bases). The length of the CDR3 is 13 residues. Trimming stripped 3 bases from V and 6 bases from J, with 12 bases between. Germline V gene lookup returns CDR1 PRHDT and CDR2 FYEKMQ (reference sequence). The CDR3 sequence is CASSLGGACEQYF. CDR3 coding DNA: TGTGCCAGCAGCTTGGGCGGGGCCTGCGAGCAGTACTTC. Complete variable domain (other parts from reference TRBV13 and TRBJ2-7): AAGVIQSPRHLIKEKRETATLKCYPIPRHDTVYWYQQGPGQDPQFLISFYEKMQSDKGSIPDRFSAQQFSDYHSELNMSSLELGDSALYFCASSLGGACEQYFGPGTRLTVT.

This rearrangement joins TRBV20-1 to TRBJ2-3; D perhaps matches TRBD1 (5 bases). The germline gives CDR1 DFQATT, CDR2 SNEGSKA (reference sequence). This CDR3 is built from 14 residues. The V end was cut by 5 bases, the J end by 6 bases, with 18 bases between. Here the CDR3 DNA reads TGCAGTGCTGCCCCCCGGGCATGGGGCGATACGCAGTATTTT. As protein: CSAAPRAWGDTQYF.

This clonotype is labeled medium-sized. CDR3 sequence: CASRREGDTGELFF. CDR3 in DNA: TGTGCCAGCAGGCGGGAAGGGGACACCGGGGAGCTGTTTTTT. The V gene is TRBV12-3 or TRBV12-4, the J gene TRBJ2-2; TRBD2 is a possible D gene (6 bases). Trimming left V 6 bases short and J 3 bases short, with 11 bases between. The CDR3 totals 14 residues.

For this clonotype: This CDR3 is missing its conserved last phenylalanine or tryptophan, likely due to a read error. V is TRBV20-1 and J is TRBJ2-7; 9 bases fit TRBD2. CDR1 is DFQATT and CDR2 is SNEGSKA in the germline V gene (reference sequence). The CDR3 totals 13 residues. The V gene end was trimmed by 4 bases and the J gene end by 3 bases; junction bases not matched to a gene: 4. This CDR3 is CSANLAGVYEQYI. The DNA of the CDR3 is TGCAGTGCTAATTTAGCGGGAGTCTACGAGCAGTACATC.

The V and J genes are TRBV20-1 and TRBJ2-1; TRBD2 might be the D (5 bases). Germline V gives CDR1 DFQATT, CDR2 SNEGSKA (reference sequence). The CDR3 is 13 residues long. CDR3 sequence (DNA): TGCATTGTTAGAGGGTGGCAGTTCCATGAGCAGTTCTTC. It is translated as CIVRGWQFHEQFF.

This clonotype has ten or more counts. The rearrangement uses TRBV6-6 and TRBJ2-2; D call uncertain. This CDR3 has 12 residues. Germline V lookup: CDR1 MNHNY, CDR2 SVGAGI (reference sequence). The V end lost 5 bases, the J end lost 6 bases, and 7 bases lay between the germline ends. CDR3 in DNA: TGTGCCAGCAGTCCGACCGCCGGGGAGCTGTTTTTT. Protein: CASSPTAGELFF.

This clonotype was counted many times. V and J are TRBV7-8 and TRBJ2-1; 8 bases match TRBD1. The CDR3 runs 16 residues. With 3 bases clipped from V and 4 bases from J, the junction kept 8 bases outside the gene matches. Germline lookup yields CDR1 SGHVS and CDR2 FQNEAQ. Here the CDR3 DNA reads TGTGCCAGCAGCTTCGGTGGGGACAGGAGGTACAATGAGCAGTTCTTC. Its protein is CASSFGGDRRYNEQFF. Looking up the rest from reference TRBV7-8 and TRBJ2-1 gives the full variable domain: GAGVSQSPRYKVAKRGQDVALRCDPISGHVSLFWYQQALGQGPEFLTYFQNEAQLDKSGLPSDRFFAERPEGSVSTLKIQRTQQEDSAVYLCASSFGGDRRYNEQFFGPGTRLTVL.

The count of this clonotype is one. CDR3 protein: CASSSPDSPPYNERFF. In DNA form, the CDR3 reads TGTGCCAGCAGCTCGCCCGACTCCCCCCCATACAATGAGCGATTCTTC. The V and J genes are TRBV11-2 and TRBJ2-1; D not certain. The V end lost 4 bases, the J end lost 16 bases, and 29 bases lay between the germline ends. The CDR3 consists of 16 residues. CDR1 is SGHAT, CDR2 FQNNGV, per germline. The full variable domain, with the rest looked up from reference TRBV11-2 and TRBJ2-1, is EAGVAQSPRYKIIEKRQSVAFWCNPISGHATLYWYQQILGQGPKLLIQFQNNGVVDDSQLPKDRFSAERLKGVDSTLKIQPAKLEDSAVYLCASSSPDSPPYNERFFGPGTRLTVL.